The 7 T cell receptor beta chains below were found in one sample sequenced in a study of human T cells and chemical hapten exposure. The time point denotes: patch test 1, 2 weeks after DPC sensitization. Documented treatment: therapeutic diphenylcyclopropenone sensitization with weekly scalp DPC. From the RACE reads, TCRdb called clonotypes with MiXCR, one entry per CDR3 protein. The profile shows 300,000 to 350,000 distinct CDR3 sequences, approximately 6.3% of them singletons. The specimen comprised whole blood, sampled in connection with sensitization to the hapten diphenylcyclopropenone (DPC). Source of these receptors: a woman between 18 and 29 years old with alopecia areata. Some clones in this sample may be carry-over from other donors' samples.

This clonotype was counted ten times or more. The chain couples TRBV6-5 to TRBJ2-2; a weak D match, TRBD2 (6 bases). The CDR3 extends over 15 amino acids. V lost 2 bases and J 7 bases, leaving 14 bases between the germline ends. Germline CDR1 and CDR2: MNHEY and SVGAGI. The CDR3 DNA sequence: TGTGCCAGCAGTTACCTATTTGGGGGAGGCGGGGAGCTGTTTTTT. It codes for CASSYLFGGGGELFF.

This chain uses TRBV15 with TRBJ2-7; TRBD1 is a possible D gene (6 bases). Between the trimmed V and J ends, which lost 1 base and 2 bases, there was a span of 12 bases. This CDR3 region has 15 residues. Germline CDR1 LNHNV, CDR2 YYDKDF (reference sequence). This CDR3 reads CATSRGGGPTYEQYF. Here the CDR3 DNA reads TGTGCCACCAGCAGAGGAGGGGGACCAACCTACGAGCAGTACTTC.

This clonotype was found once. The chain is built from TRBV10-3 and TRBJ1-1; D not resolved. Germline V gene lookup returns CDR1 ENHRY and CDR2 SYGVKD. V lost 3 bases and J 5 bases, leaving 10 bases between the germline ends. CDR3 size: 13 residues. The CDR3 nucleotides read TGTGCCATCAGTGATCCTTCGAGGACTGAAGCTTTCTTT. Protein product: CAISDPSRTEAFF.

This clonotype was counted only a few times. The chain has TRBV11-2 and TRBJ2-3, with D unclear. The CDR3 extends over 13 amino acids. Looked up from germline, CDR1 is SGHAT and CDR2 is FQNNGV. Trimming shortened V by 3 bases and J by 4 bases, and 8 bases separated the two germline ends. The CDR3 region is CASSFTPADTQYF. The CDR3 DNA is TGTGCCAGCAGCTTTACCCCAGCAGATACGCAGTATTTT.

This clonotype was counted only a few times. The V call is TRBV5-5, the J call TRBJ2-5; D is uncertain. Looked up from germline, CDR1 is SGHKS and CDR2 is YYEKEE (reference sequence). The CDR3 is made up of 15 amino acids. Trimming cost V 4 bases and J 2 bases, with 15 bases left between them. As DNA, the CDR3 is TGTGCCAGCAGCCACGGCAGGACGGAGCAAGAGACCCAGTACTTC. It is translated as CASSHGRTEQETQYF.

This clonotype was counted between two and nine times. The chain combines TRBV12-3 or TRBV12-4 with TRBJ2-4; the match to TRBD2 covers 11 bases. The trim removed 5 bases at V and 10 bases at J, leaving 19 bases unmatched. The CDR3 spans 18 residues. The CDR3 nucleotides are TGTGCCAGCAGTCCCCTGCTCTCCGGGACTAGCGGCGGAGGGATTCAGTACTTC. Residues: CASSPLLSGTSGGGIQYF.

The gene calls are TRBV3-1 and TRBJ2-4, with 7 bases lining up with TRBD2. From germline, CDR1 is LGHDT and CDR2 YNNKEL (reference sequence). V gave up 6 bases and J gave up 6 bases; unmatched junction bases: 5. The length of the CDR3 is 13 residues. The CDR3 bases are TGTGCCAGCAGTACCGGGACTATAAACATTCAGTACTTC. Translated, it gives CASSTGTINIQYF.